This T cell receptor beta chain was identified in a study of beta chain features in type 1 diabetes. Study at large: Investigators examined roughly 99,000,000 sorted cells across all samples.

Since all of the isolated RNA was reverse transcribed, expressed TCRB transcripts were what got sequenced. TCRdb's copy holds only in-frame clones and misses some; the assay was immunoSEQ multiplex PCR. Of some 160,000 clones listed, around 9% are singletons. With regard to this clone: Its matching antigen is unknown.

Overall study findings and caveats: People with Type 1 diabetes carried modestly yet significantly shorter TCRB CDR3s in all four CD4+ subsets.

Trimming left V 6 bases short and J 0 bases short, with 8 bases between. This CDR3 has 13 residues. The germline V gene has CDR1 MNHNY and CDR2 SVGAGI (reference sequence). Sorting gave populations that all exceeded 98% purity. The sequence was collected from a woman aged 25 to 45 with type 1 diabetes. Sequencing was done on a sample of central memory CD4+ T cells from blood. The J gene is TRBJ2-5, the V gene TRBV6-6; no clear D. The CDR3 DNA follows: TGTGCCAGCAGCCGCGACAACCAAGAGACCCAGTACTTC. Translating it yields CASSRDNQETQYF.